Listed below are T cell receptor beta chains from one sample, sequenced in a study of cytomegalovirus exposure and HLA in healthy donors. Assay used: immunoSEQ multiplex PCR; TCRdb lists only in-frame clones, some missing. This sample yields under 150,000 clones, of which about two thirds are seen a single time; about 3% belongs to the top ten. The sequenced material came from PBMCs. These receptors were collected from a human donor in good health. The CDR3 runs from the conserved cysteine through the conserved F or W. Clone size, where shown, is once, few, many, or a class for clones that have expanded.

CDR3 length | clone size | J gene | V gene | CDR3 protein
12 | NA | TRBJ1-4 | TRBV28 | CASRILGEKLFF
15 | once | TRBJ2-3 | TRBV29-1 | CSVGQGSFTTDTQYF
14 | NA | TRBJ1-1 | TRBV27 | CASKPTGAQLVAFF
16 | NA | TRBJ2-3 | TRBV9 | CASSALSGGAGDTQYF
14 | NA | TRBJ2-7 | TRBV9 | CASSDRTGGEEQYF
13 | few | TRBJ2-3 | TRBV2 | CASSKDRADTQYF
15 | NA | TRBJ2-7 | TRBV11-2 | CASSLGTGAAYEQYF
13 | NA | TRBJ2-4 | TRBV2 | CASSDRVGNIQYF
17 | NA | TRBJ2-3 | TRBV4-2 | CASSQDRGGGGFYTQYF
15 | NA | TRBJ1-3 | TRBV5-6 | CASSKADRAFDTIYF
15 | NA | TRBJ1-5 | TRBV2 | CASSERTGGNQPQHF
16 | NA | TRBJ2-3 | TRBV7-9 | CSSSFGLAGTTDTQYF
16 | NA | TRBJ2-1 | TRBV7-9 | CSSSNFSGGIYNEQFF
13 | NA | TRBJ2-7 | TRBV6-5 | CASSYGAWGEQYF
14 | once | TRBJ1-2 | TRBV5-4 | CASSLQGKGGGYTF
16 | once | TRBJ1-2 | TRBV30 | CAWSAENRGRHYGYTF
13 | NA | TRBJ1-1 | TRBV28 | CASSLSRQGEAFF